These T cell receptor beta chains were read from a single sample in a study of blood T cell repertoires in COVID-19. Clones were read by immunoSEQ multiplex PCR, and TCRdb kept only the in-frame ones, dropping some. The data contain a few hundred thousand clones, less than 90% of them singletons. The sequenced sample consisted of peripheral blood. These receptor sequences come from a man aged 60 to 69 with acute or convalescent COVID-19. The CDR3 runs from the conserved cysteine through the conserved F or W. D genes are given only for firm matches. Where a row states a size, it is once, few, many or the class of an expanded clone; other rows omit it.

v_gene: TRBV28
j_gene: TRBJ2-2
abundance: NA
d_gene: NA
CDR3aa: CASSRNTGELFF
CDR3nt: TGTGCCAGCAGTCGGAACACCGGGGAGCTGTTTTTT

v_gene: TRBV11-3
j_gene: TRBJ2-7
abundance: NA
d_gene: NA
CDR3aa: CASSFRAGEREYEQYF
CDR3nt: TGTGCCAGCAGCTTTAGGGCAGGGGAGCGAGAATACGAGCAGTACTTC

v_gene: TRBV6-4
j_gene: TRBJ2-1
abundance: NA
d_gene: NA
CDR3aa: CASSEGASSYNEQFF
CDR3nt: TGTGCCAGCAGTGAGGGCGCGAGCTCCTACAATGAGCAGTTCTTC

v_gene: TRBV3-1/TRBV3-2
j_gene: TRBJ2-7
abundance: NA
d_gene: TRBD1
CDR3aa: CASSQTRTGGEQYF
CDR3nt: TGTGCCAGCAGCCAAACCCGGACAGGGGGCGAGCAGTACTTC

v_gene: TRBV7-9
j_gene: TRBJ1-2
abundance: NA
d_gene: NA
CDR3aa: CASSESEGDF
CDR3nt: TGTGCCAGCAGCGAGTCAGAGGGGGATTTC

v_gene: TRBV24-1
j_gene: TRBJ1-1
abundance: once
d_gene: NA
CDR3aa: CATSAGGIANTEAFF
CDR3nt: TGTGCCACCAGTGCTGGGGGGATCGCGAACACTGAAGCTTTCTTT

v_gene: TRBV6-4
j_gene: TRBJ2-7
abundance: NA
d_gene: TRBD1
CDR3aa: CASPGTGDYEQYF
CDR3nt: TGTGCCAGCCCGGGGACAGGAGATTACGAGCAGTACTTC

v_gene: TRBV30
j_gene: TRBJ1-1
abundance: NA
d_gene: TRBD1
CDR3aa: CAWSRGGRTEAFF
CDR3nt: TGTGCCTGGAGTAGAGGGGGCCGGACTGAAGCTTTCTTT

v_gene: TRBV7-9
j_gene: TRBJ1-5
abundance: NA
d_gene: TRBD1
CDR3aa: CASSWDRDNQPQHF
CDR3nt: TGTGCCAGCAGTTGGGACAGGGACAATCAGCCCCAGCATTTT

v_gene: TRBV4-2
j_gene: TRBJ1-2
abundance: NA
d_gene: NA
CDR3aa: CASSQGDGYTF
CDR3nt: TGTGCCAGCAGCCAAGGCGATGGCTACACCTTC

v_gene: TRBV7-8
j_gene: TRBJ2-5
abundance: NA
d_gene: TRBD1
CDR3aa: CASRHRGREETQYF
CDR3nt: TGTGCCAGCAGACACAGGGGGCGGGAAGAGACCCAGTACTTC